In its sample, the clone carrying this T cell receptor beta chain was seen a few times. This specimen belongs to a study of T cells after yellow fever vaccination. TCRdb used MiXCR to reprocess the 5' RACE reads, holding one entry per CDR3 protein. The table lists some 560,000 distinct CDR3 sequences, 15% to 20% of them singletons. The sequence was collected from a man younger than 45 who received the YFV17D yellow fever vaccine. The sequenced sample was PBMCs, obtained 15 days after the yellow fever booster vaccination.

CDR3 amino acids: CASSPTLQGASSPLHF. CDR3 nucleotide sequence: TGTGCCAGCAGTCCCACTCTACAGGGGGCGAGTTCACCCCTCCACTTT. The chain is built from TRBV27 and TRBJ1-6; 9 positions match TRBD1. Per the germline V gene, CDR1 is MNHEY and CDR2 is SMNVEV (reference sequence). The CDR3 has 16 amino acids. V shed 5 bases and J 9 bases; nucleotides not matched to a gene: 11.